The 8 T cell receptor beta chains below all came from one sample that was sequenced in a study of cytomegalovirus exposure and HLA in healthy donors (dated 2017 in TCRdb). Library preparation used the immunoSEQ multiplex PCR assay. For the multiplex PCR, a mixture combining 60 forward primers for TCR Vbeta segments and 13 reverse primers for TCR Jbeta segments was used. TCRdb carries this immuneACCESS record with in-frame sequences only. Its versions omit some clonotypes, under half of them owing to an unresolved V gene in the studies checked, with the rest unexplained. This sample lists some 130,000 clones; 70% to 85% were detected once. The ten largest clones take up 1.5% of the sample. Sequencing input: PBMCs. The receptors were sampled from a female donor in good health and CMV-seronegative.

The CDR3 reads CASSYNLAKPYNEQFF. Here the CDR3 DNA reads TGTGCCAGCAGTTATAATCTAGCGAAGCCTTACAATGAGCAGTTCTTC. The rearrangement joins TRBV6-6 to TRBJ2-1; tentatively, D is TRBD2 (6 bases). This CDR3 spans 16 amino acids. Germline CDR1 MNHNY, CDR2 SVGAGI (reference sequence). V was shortened by 3 bases and J by 4 bases, with 16 bases between the two germline ends.

This clone has just a few counts. The rearrangement joins TRBV7-3 to TRBJ2-6; 7 bases fit TRBD1. V was pared by 4 bases and J by 0 bases, with 3 bases of the junction left unmatched. CDR3 length equals 16 residues. CDR1 is SGHTA and CDR2 is FQGTGA in the germline V gene. CDR3 coding DNA: TGTGCCAGCAGCTCGGGACAGACCTCTGGGGCCAACGTCCTGACTTTC. Amino acid sequence: CASSSGQTSGANVLTF. Drawing the rest from reference TRBV7-3 and TRBJ2-6, the complete variable domain is GAGVSQTPSNKVTEKGKYVELRCDPISGHTALYWYRQSLGQGPEFLIYFQGTGAADDSGLPNDRFFAVRPEGSVSTLKIQRTERGDSAVYLCASSSGQTSGANVLTFGAGSRLTVL.

The gene calls are TRBV7-2 and TRBJ2-7; a possible D gene is TRBD2 (5 bases). V shed 2 bases and J shed 7 bases, with 9 bases lying between them. The length of the CDR3 is 12 residues. In germline, CDR1 is SGHTA, CDR2 FQGNSA. The CDR3 region is CASSLLGGEQYF. The CDR3 coding sequence is TGTGCCAGCAGCTTATTAGGCGGGGAGCAGTACTTC.

The rearrangement uses TRBV28 and TRBJ2-5; perhaps TRBD1 as D (5 bases). The DNA end favors TRBJ2-7, so the J call may be wrong. The germline gives CDR1 MDHEN, CDR2 SYDVKM. This CDR3 has 13 residues. In DNA form, the CDR3 reads TGTGCCAGCCGCCCGCAGGGTAGCCACGAGCAGTACTTC. Its translation is CASRPQGSHEQYF.

The rearrangement joins TRBV5-4 to TRBJ2-3; 9 nucleotides align to TRBD2. Germline V gene lookup returns CDR1 SGHNT and CDR2 YYREEE (reference sequence). This CDR3 has 15 residues. Trimming at V came to 5 bases and at J to 0 bases, leaving 4 bases not matched to a gene. The CDR3 here is CASRLTSGSTDTQYF. For the CDR3, the DNA is TGTGCCAGCAGACTTACTAGCGGGAGCACAGATACGCAGTATTTT.

In nucleotides, the CDR3 is TGTGCCAGCAGCCTTCGGACAGCCTACGAGCAGTACTTC. The encoded protein is CASSLRTAYEQYF. The chain links TRBV7-8 to TRBJ2-7, with D perhaps matching TRBD1 (6 bases). V lost 5 bases and J lost 2, with 10 bases in between. Germline V gene sequence: CDR1 SGHVS, CDR2 FQNEAQ. The CDR3 is made up of 13 amino acids. Complete variable domain (other parts from reference TRBV7-8 and TRBJ2-7): GAGVSQSPRYKVAKRGQDVALRCDPISGHVSLFWYQQALGQGPEFLTYFQNEAQLDKSGLPSDRFFAERPEGSVSTLKIQRTQQEDSAVYLCASSLRTAYEQYFGPGTRLTVT.

The rearrangement joins TRBV7-4 to TRBJ2-7; 11 nucleotides align to TRBD1. This CDR3 region has 16 residues. The V gene's germline CDR1 is SGHVT and CDR2 SQSDAQ. The V and J ends lost 5 bases and 7 bases, in that order; junction bases with no gene match: 13. CDR3 in amino acids: CASSHPPDRGRGEQYF. The CDR3 region has the DNA TGTGCCAGCAGCCACCCCCCGGACAGGGGGCGAGGAGAGCAGTACTTC.

V is TRBV7-9 and J is TRBJ2-1; perhaps TRBD2 as D (7 bases). Trimming cost V 5 bases and J 7 bases, with 12 bases left between them. The CDR3 loop spans 13 amino acids. Germline CDR1 SEHNR, CDR2 FQNEAQ (reference sequence). The DNA for the CDR3 is TGTGCCAGCAGCCTAAGGGGGGGGAATGAGCAGTTCTTC. It is translated as CASSLRGGNEQFF.